This is a list of T cell receptor beta chains from one sample in a study of CD8 T cells in Susac syndrome. Using its own MiXCR run on the immunoSEQ multiplex PCR reads, TCRdb lists one record per CDR3 protein. The sample consists of around 170,000 distinct CDR3 sequences, 85% to 95% of them appearing once. The sequencing sample was made of CD8+ T cells from PBMCs. Every receptor here comes from a human donor with multiple sclerosis. Each CDR3 is given with its conserved first and last residue. D genes are given only for firm matches. Clone size is shown for a subset of rows, as once, few, many or a class of expanded clone.

clone_size j_call d_call v_call cdr3_nt cdr3_aa
NA TRBJ2-1 TRBD2 TRBV7-8 TGTGCCAGCAGCTTATTCCCTAGCGGGGAGCAGTTCTTC CASSLFPSGEQFF
once TRBJ2-3 NA TRBV27 TGTGCCAGCGCGCTAGGGGTAGATACGCAGTATTTT CASALGVDTQYF
NA TRBJ2-7 NA TRBV5-1 TGCGCCAGCAGCCTGGGGTTCGGGACCTACGAGCAGTACTTC CASSLGFGTYEQYF
NA TRBJ2-1 TRBD2 TRBV27 TGTGCCAGCAGTACGGGACTAGCGCTCTATGAGCAGTTCTTC CASSTGLALYEQFF
NA TRBJ1-5 NA TRBV20-1 TGCAGTGCTAGACCAGGCGAGGGGAATCAGCCCCAGCATTTT CSARPGEGNQPQHF
NA TRBJ1-5 TRBD1 TRBV20-1 TGCAGTGCTAGAGCGAACCCAGGGGGCGTGAATCAGCCCCAGCATTTT CSARANPGGVNQPQHF
NA TRBJ2-2 TRBD1 TRBV3-1 TGTGCCAGCAGCCGTACAGGGGATCCCGGGGAGCTGTTTTTT CASSRTGDPGELFF
NA TRBJ1-2 NA TRBV29-1 TGCAGCGTTGAAGACAGTGACTATGGCTACACCTTC CSVEDSDYGYTF
once TRBJ2-7 TRBD1 TRBV5-1 TGCGCCAGCAGCTTATCCAGGGGGCCCAACGAGCAGTACTTC CASSLSRGPNEQYF
NA TRBJ2-7 NA TRBV29-1 TGCAGCGTATTTGGGGGGCGCTCCTACGAGCAGTACTTC CSVFGGRSYEQYF
few TRBJ2-7 TRBD2 TRBV29-1 TGCAGCGTTGAAGTTAGCGGGAGGGGAGAGCAGTACTTC CSVEVSGRGEQYF
NA TRBJ2-1 NA TRBV5-1 TGCGCCAGCAGCGAGGACTTCAGTGGGCAGTTCTTC CASSEDFSGQFF
NA TRBJ1-1 TRBD1 TRBV29-1 TGCAGCGCCTCCGGGGGACAGGGGGCAGGGGGAACTGAAGCTTTCTTT CSASGGQGAGGTEAFF
NA TRBJ2-7 NA TRBV29-1 TGCAGCGTTGAAGGCGACGGTCCCTACGAGCAGTACTTC CSVEGDGPYEQYF